A single sample is the source of the 8 T cell receptor beta chains below, sequenced in a study of blood T cell repertoires in COVID-19. The table came from immunoSEQ multiplex PCR; TCRdb's copy has only in-frame clones and leaves some out. This table holds about 35,000 clones, 85% to 90% found once. Specimen: peripheral blood. These receptors all stem from a man aged 60-69 years with active or convalescent COVID-19.

The chain joins TRBV20-1 to TRBJ2-1, with TRBD2 identical over 9 bases. Germline CDR1 DFQATT, CDR2 SNEGSKA (reference sequence). Trimming at V came to 3 bases and at J to 6 bases, leaving 12 bases not matched to a gene. CDR3 size: 16 residues. The CDR3 reads CSASVPRGGRANEQFF. The CDR3 DNA follows: TGCAGTGCTAGTGTCCCCAGGGGCGGGAGGGCCAATGAGCAGTTCTTC.

V is TRBV2 and J is TRBJ1-2; 7 bases fit TRBD1. Germline trimming cut 1 base from V and 2 bases from J; bases unmatched to any gene: 4. CDR1 is SNHLY and CDR2 is FYNNEI in the germline V gene. The CDR3 is made up of 15 amino acids. The CDR3 DNA reads TGTGCCAGCAGTGAAGTGAGGGGGCACAACTATGGCTACACCTTC. It specifies CASSEVRGHNYGYTF.

The J gene is TRBJ1-1, the V gene TRBV5-1; the D gene is possibly TRBD1 (5 bases). CDR3 length: 13 amino acids. Trimming stripped 7 bases from V and 1 base from J, with 11 bases between. Looked up from germline, CDR1 is SGHRS and CDR2 is YFSETQ. CDR3 sequence reads: CASRQISNTEAFF. Written as DNA, the CDR3 is TGCGCCAGCCGACAGATATCGAACACTGAAGCTTTCTTT.

This chain joins TRBV11-2 and TRBJ2-5; possibly TRBD1 for D (8 bases). Between the trimmed V and J ends, which lost 5 bases and 4 bases, there was a span of 11 bases. The CDR3 runs to 13 residues. Germline lookup yields CDR1 SGHAT and CDR2 FQNNGV. The CDR3 region is CASSHRGGETQYF. Written as DNA, the CDR3 is TGTGCCAGCAGCCACAGGGGGGGAGAGACCCAGTACTTC.

This rearrangement joins TRBV7-9 to TRBJ1-2, with D hard to call. Germline lookup yields CDR1 SEHNR and CDR2 FQNEAQ (reference sequence). The V end lost 5 bases, the J end lost 8 bases, and 18 bases lay between the germline ends. The CDR3 totals 14 residues. CDR3 sequence (DNA): TGTGCCAGCAGCCCACCCCCTCAGGTCGGAGGCTACACCTTC. The encoded protein is CASSPPPQVGGYTF. The full variable domain, in which reference TRBV7-9 and TRBJ1-2 provide the parts outside the CDR3, is DTGVSQNPRHKITKRGQNVTFRCDPISEHNRLYWYRQTLGQGPEFLTYFQNEAQLEKSRLLSDRFSAERPKGSFSTLEIQRTEQGDSAMYLCASSPPPQVGGYTFGSGTRLTVV.

The genes are TRBV7-2 and TRBJ1-4; tentatively, D is TRBD1 (5 bases). CDR3 length: 16 residues. Germline loops: CDR1 SGHTA, CDR2 FQGNSA. V gave up 5 bases and J gave up 4 bases, with 17 bases separating them. CDR3 region: CASSPVGGKINEKLFF. For the CDR3, the DNA is TGTGCCAGCAGCCCGGTGGGGGGAAAGATTAATGAAAAACTGTTTTTT.

The chain employs TRBV30 and TRBJ1-1; D is ambiguous. V lost 5 bases and J 1 base, leaving 5 bases between the germline ends. Germline V gene data show CDR1 as GTSNPN and CDR2 as SVGIG (reference sequence). The CDR3 is 11 amino acids. The chain's CDR3 is CAWAKNTEAFF. The CDR3 region has the DNA TGTGCCTGGGCGAAGAACACTGAAGCTTTCTTT.

V gene TRBV7-2 combines with J gene TRBJ1-1; no clear D. Trimming shortened V by 5 bases and J by 7 bases, and 14 bases separated the two germline ends. The length of the CDR3 is 13 residues. Germline CDR1 is SGHTA and CDR2 is FQGNSA. DNA of the CDR3: TGTGCCAGCAGCCCACTAGTCGGAGTTGAAGCTTTCTTT. This encodes CASSPLVGVEAFF.